The 21 T cell receptor beta chains below all came from one sample that was sequenced in a study of post-analysis software for immune sequencing data. Study-level results: Controls showed lower frequencies than patients for roughly 5 TRBV segments, and TRBV5-6, TRBV5-1 and TRBV20-1 were among these.

These receptors have no identified antigens. Built from TCR beta cDNA, the libraries had unique molecular identifiers in them. MiXCR was run by TCRdb on the PCR reads, yielding one entry per CDR3 protein. The sample has approximately 730,000 distinct CDR3 sequences, roughly 27% seen once. Sample: blood. These receptors were obtained from a girl aged 5-17 years with multiple sclerosis.

The V call is TRBV7-9, the J call TRBJ2-7; 10 bases match TRBD1. The CDR3 contains 14 residues. V shed 5 bases, J shed 0 bases, and the junction held 1 base outside the gene matches. Looked up from germline, CDR1 is SEHNR and CDR2 is FQNEAQ (reference sequence). Here the CDR3 reads CASSGQGVSYEQYF. The CDR3 DNA sequence: TGTGCCAGCAGCGGACAGGGGGTCTCCTACGAGCAGTACTTC. The full variable domain, in which reference TRBV7-9 and TRBJ2-7 provide the parts outside the CDR3, is DTGVSQNPRHKITKRGQNVTFRCDPISEHNRLYWYRQTLGQGPEFLTYFQNEAQLEKSRLLSDRFSAERPKGSFSTLEIQRTEQGDSAMYLCASSGQGVSYEQYFGPGTRLTVT.

The chain employs TRBV12-3 or TRBV12-4 and TRBJ2-3, with 8 positions matching TRBD2. The CDR3 has 14 residues. V lost 7 bases to trimming and J lost 5 bases; unmatched junction nucleotides: 8. CDR3 amino acids: CASNRAGGGDTQYF. The CDR3 DNA follows: TGTGCCAGCAATAGGGCGGGGGGAGGAGATACGCAGTATTTT.

This clonotype was counted between two and nine times. The rearrangement joins TRBV6-5 to TRBJ1-1, with D perhaps matching TRBD1 (6 bases). The CDR3 totals 13 residues. Germline-derived CDR1 and CDR2 are MNHEY and SVGAGI. With 6 bases removed from V and 7 bases from J, the gap between germline ends came to 15 bases. This CDR3 is CASSPQGLDEAFF. The CDR3 nucleotides are TGTGCCAGCAGCCCCCAGGGGCTTGATGAAGCTTTCTTT.

This chain links TRBV20-1 with TRBJ2-3; D remains ambiguous. Trimming shortened V by 7 bases and J by 2 bases, and 10 bases separated the two germline ends. Germline V gene lookup returns CDR1 DFQATT and CDR2 SNEGSKA (reference sequence). The CDR3 runs 12 residues. DNA of the CDR3: TGCAGTGGTCTGGCGACCACAGATACGCAGTATTTT. This codes for CSGLATTDTQYF.

In this sample, this clonotype turned up a few times. The rearrangement uses TRBV29-1 and TRBJ2-1, with TRBD2 matching over 13 bases. CDR3 size: 14 residues. Germline CDR1 is SQVTM and CDR2 is ANQGSEA. V was pared by 3 bases and J by 10 bases, with 6 bases of the junction left unmatched. This CDR3 reads CSVDGTSGIREQFF. DNA for the CDR3: TGCAGCGTTGACGGGACTAGCGGGATTAGGGAGCAGTTCTTC.

This clonotype was seen more than once but under ten times. The rearrangement links TRBV10-3 to TRBJ1-2; possibly TRBD1 for D (6 bases). Between the trimmed V and J ends, which lost 3 bases and 5 bases, there was a span of 19 bases. The germline CDR1 and CDR2 sequences are ENHRY and SYGVKD. The CDR3 runs 16 residues. This CDR3 is CAISDLQGNTGYGYTF. DNA of the CDR3: TGTGCCATCAGTGATTTACAGGGAAATACCGGGTATGGCTACACCTTC.

This clonotype has more than one count but fewer than ten. The chain uses TRBV6-5 and TRBJ2-7; no clear D. The V gene lost 0 bases and the J gene lost 0 bases, with 12 bases spanning the gap. The germline V gene encodes CDR1 MNHEY and CDR2 SVGAGI. This CDR3 is 16 amino acids long. CDR3 DNA: TGTGCCAGCAGTTACTCGCGTCTACCTACCTCCTACGAGCAGTACTTC. This translates into CASSYSRLPTSYEQYF.

V is TRBV28 and J is TRBJ2-7; 8 positions match TRBD2. Unmatched junction bases numbered 15, after V lost 3 bases and J lost 5 bases. CDR1 and CDR2 from the germline V gene are MDHEN and SYDVKM. The CDR3 is 17 residues long. The CDR3 bases are TGTGCCAGCAGTTTTTCCCAGAGCGGGGGCATCTTGCACGAGCAGTACTTC. Translated, it gives CASSFSQSGGILHEQYF. The full variable domain, in which reference TRBV28 and TRBJ2-7 provide the parts outside the CDR3, is DVKVTQSSRYLVKRTGEKVFLECVQDMDHENMFWYRQDPGLGLRLIYFSYDVKMKEKGDIPEGYSVSREKKERFSLILESASTNQTSMYLCASSFSQSGGILHEQYFGPGTRLTVT.

Ten or more counts support this clonotype. The CDR3 bases are TGTGCCAGCAGTTTGGGCAGGGAAGAGACCCAGTACTTC. Protein sequence: CASSLGREETQYF. V and J are TRBV28 and TRBJ2-5; TRBD1 is a possible D gene (5 bases). The CDR3 is 13 residues long. Trimming stripped 3 bases from V and 3 bases from J, with 8 bases between. CDR1 MDHEN and CDR2 SYDVKM come from the germline V gene.

The chain links TRBV19 to TRBJ2-1; D gene ambiguous. CDR3 size: 16 residues. Germline loops: CDR1 LNHDA, CDR2 SQIVND (reference sequence). V lost 1 base, J lost 0 bases, and 10 bases lay in between. As DNA, the CDR3 is TGTGCCAGTAGTATAGGGGCACTTAGCTCCTACAATGAGCAGTTCTTC. Encoded protein: CASSIGALSSYNEQFF.

The chain is built from TRBV20-1 and TRBJ1-1; D is unresolved. V shed 1 base and J shed 1 base, with 16 bases lying between them. The CDR3 totals 16 residues. Germline values: CDR1 DFQATT, CDR2 SNEGSKA (reference sequence). This chain's CDR3 is CSARAPWLEANTEAFF. Written as DNA, the CDR3 is TGCAGTGCTAGAGCCCCTTGGTTAGAGGCGAACACTGAAGCTTTCTTT.

This rearrangement joins TRBV4-3 to TRBJ1-2; D not certain. The CDR3 runs to 14 residues. CDR1 and CDR2 (germline): LGHNA, YSLEER. V lost 4 bases and J 2 bases, leaving 11 bases between the germline ends. The CDR3: CASSLHRGNYGYTF. Here the CDR3 DNA reads TGCGCCAGCAGCCTCCACCGAGGGAACTATGGCTACACCTTC.

The V call is TRBV28, the J call TRBJ2-5; no firm D call. V lost 3 bases, J lost 1 base, and 12 bases lay in between. The CDR3 is 15 residues long. Germline V CDR1 and CDR2: MDHEN, SYDVKM. CDR3 loop: CASSLRFTTQETQYF. The CDR3 DNA follows: TGTGCCAGCAGTTTGAGATTCACTACCCAAGAGACCCAGTACTTC. Complete variable domain (other parts from reference TRBV28 and TRBJ2-5): DVKVTQSSRYLVKRTGEKVFLECVQDMDHENMFWYRQDPGLGLRLIYFSYDVKMKEKGDIPEGYSVSREKKERFSLILESASTNQTSMYLCASSLRFTTQETQYFGPGTRLLVL.

J is TRBJ2-4 and V is TRBV5-6, with 7 bases fitting TRBD2. Germline V gene lookup returns CDR1 SGHDT and CDR2 YYEEEE. V was clipped by 4 bases and J by 2 bases; unmatched bases: 6. The CDR3 consists of 15 residues. The CDR3 DNA sequence: TGTGCCAGCAGCCCTGGGAGGGTCTCCAAAAACATTCAGTACTTC. Protein product: CASSPGRVSKNIQYF. Full variable domain (rest looked up from reference TRBV5-6 and TRBJ2-4): DAGVTQSPTHLIKTRGQQVTLRCSPKSGHDTVSWYQQALGQGPQFIFQYYEEEERQRGNFPDRFSGHQFPNYSSELNVNALLLGDSALYLCASSPGRVSKNIQYFGAGTRLSVL.

This chain uses TRBV9 with TRBJ2-1; D unclear. This CDR3 has 15 amino acids. V gave up 0 bases and J gave up 0 bases, with 7 bases separating them. Per the germline V gene, CDR1 is SGDLS and CDR2 is YYNGEE. CDR3 residues: CASSVDLSSYNEQFF. The CDR3 DNA follows: TGTGCCAGCAGCGTAGACTTAAGCTCCTACAATGAGCAGTTCTTC.

This clonotype was observed a few times. V and J are TRBV4-2 and TRBJ1-5; D call uncertain. Germline V gives CDR1 LGHNA, CDR2 YNFKEQ. The CDR3 sequence is 13 residues long. V lost 0 bases to trimming and J lost 5 bases, with 5 bases between them. The CDR3 DNA reads as TGTGCCAGCAGCCAAGATTCCGATCAGCCCCAGCATTTT. Its translation is CASSQDSDQPQHF.

This clonotype was counted a few times. The chain uses TRBV4-1 and TRBJ1-5; weak D call: TRBD1 (5 bases). V lost 5 bases and J 4 bases, leaving 12 bases between the germline ends. Looked up from germline, CDR1 is MGHRA and CDR2 is YSYEKL. CDR3 length: 14 amino acids. CDR3 nucleotide sequence: TGCGCCAGCAGCGCCCGGGGGATGAATCAGCCCCAGCATTTT. It specifies CASSARGMNQPQHF.

The chain recombines TRBV28 with TRBJ2-1; tentatively, D is TRBD2 (7 bases). Trimming took 5 bases from V and 13 from J, leaving 24 bases between them. Germline-derived CDR1 and CDR2 are MDHEN and SYDVKM. The CDR3 is 15 residues long. Here the CDR3 reads CASSLGGGARETQFF. In nucleotides, the CDR3 is TGTGCCAGCAGTCTCGGAGGGGGGGCGAGGGAGACCCAGTTCTTC.

The chain has TRBV2 and TRBJ2-3; TRBD1 agrees at 9 bases. Germline CDR1 reads SNHLY; CDR2 reads FYNNEI. The ends lost 9 bases at V and 0 bases at J; junction bases unmatched: 4. The CDR3 has 14 amino acids. The CDR3, as DNA: TGTGCCAGAACACAGGGGGCAAGCACAGATACGCAGTATTTT. As protein: CARTQGASTDTQYF.

This clonotype was detected a few times. The chain couples TRBV20-1 to TRBJ1-5; no definite D call. Germline values: CDR1 DFQATT, CDR2 SNEGSKA (reference sequence). The germline V and J ends were trimmed by 6 bases and 7 bases, with 13 bases remaining between them. The CDR3 runs 12 residues. The CDR3, as DNA: TGCAGTGCCGCCGGGGTTCGGCAGCCCCAGCATTTT. As protein: CSAAGVRQPQHF.

This clonotype was counted between two and nine times. The chain links TRBV9 to TRBJ1-2, with D perhaps TRBD1 (6 bases). Trimming took off 3 bases at V and 8 bases at J, with 11 bases between the two ends. The CDR3 is made up of 12 amino acids. Looked up from germline, CDR1 is SGDLS and CDR2 is YYNGEE. The CDR3 is CASSAQGHGYTF. CDR3 bases: TGTGCCAGCAGCGCACAGGGACACGGCTACACCTTC.